This T cell receptor beta chain came from a study of pediatric ulcerative colitis (dated by TCRdb to between 2018 and 2020). Study-level background: Pancolitis was present in over 5 ulcerative colitis patients and left-sided colitis in two, and histology consistent with ulcerative colitis was found in all of these patients. Nine newly diagnosed, treatment-naive pediatric ulcerative colitis patients and four non-IBD control children each provided paired blood and rectal samples. By Pediatric Ulcerative Colitis Activity Index, mild disease was classified in two patients, moderate disease in four and acute severe colitis in three.

CDR1 and CDR2 (WNHNN, SYGVQD) derive from the germline V gene (reference sequence). V lost 4 bases and J lost 9 bases; the stretch between them is 7 bases long. From cysteine to phenylalanine, the CDR3 is 11 amino acids long. Only CDR3 DNA is held: 33 bases, read in frame from base 1. Findings and caveats that apply to the study as a whole: Controls, mild-moderate and acute severe colitis patients were separated by rectal repertoire features, and reduced rectal diversity due to clonal expansions was observed in acute severe colitis. A couple of patients' blood samples yielded substantially fewer templates for technical reasons and were excluded from blood-rectal overlap analysis. Repertoires were derived from total lymphocyte DNA, so rare subsets such as regulatory T cells may have patterns not reflected. Clonal overlap between a subject's own blood and rectum was significantly greater in ulcerative colitis patients than in controls, which suggests more T cell trafficking to inflamed tissue. The healthy control group was small, consisting of only four individuals. A couple of rectal CDR3 clonotypes were found in every ulcerative colitis patient but in no control. T cells from blood may have been included in the rectal pinch biopsies, particularly in patients with overt colitis.

Rearranged CDR3 beta regions were amplified from genomic DNA with multiplex V and J primers using the immunoSEQ TRB Survey service. To keep sequencing depth equal across samples, survey-level depth of up to 500,000 reads per sample was applied. Libraries were purified, pooled and sequenced on Illumina technology. As for the authors' bioinformatics: Productive clonality, sample overlap, pairwise scatters, CDR3 beta length, V/D/J gene usage and productiveness were all assessed with the immunoSEQ online tools. Alongside Shannon and Simpson indices, calculated diversity was computed as the number of unique rearrangements divided by total templates, multiplied by 100. For principal component analysis, Z-score normalized data were analyzed with the R prcomp function and the ggbiplot package. Morisita's index was used to measure clonal overlap between blood and rectum within each subject. Entries here come from immuneACCESS through TCRdb and include only in-frame sequences with V and J called. Some clones fail to appear in such tables; in the studies checked, an unresolved V gene covers under half of the shortfall, and the cause of the remainder is unknown. The D gene and trimming were derived from the DNA, and the V and J assignments and clone size from that table. The table for this sample lists tens of thousands of clones; roughly 79% of them were counted only once. Over 3% of the sample lies in the top ten.

During colonoscopy, one to two pinch biopsies were obtained from the rectum for research purposes. Before the diagnostic colonoscopy, none of the ulcerative colitis patients had been given immunosuppressive medication. Before DNA was isolated, the rectal biopsies underwent proteinase K digestion. The Wizard kit (Promega) was used to extract genomic DNA from the blood and intestinal samples. About this clone: What antigen it recognizes has not been identified. Per-base quality was not reported, and no clone a single base away is much larger than it.

The sequence derives from a girl aged 10 to 17 with moderate ulcerative colitis. The chain is made from TRBV10-1 and TRBJ2-1; tentative D gene TRBD2, with 6 bases matching. The sequenced sample was gut tissue. The bases read TGCGCCAGCAGTGGGGGAGGTGAGCAGTTCTTC. Its product reads: CASSGGGEQFF.